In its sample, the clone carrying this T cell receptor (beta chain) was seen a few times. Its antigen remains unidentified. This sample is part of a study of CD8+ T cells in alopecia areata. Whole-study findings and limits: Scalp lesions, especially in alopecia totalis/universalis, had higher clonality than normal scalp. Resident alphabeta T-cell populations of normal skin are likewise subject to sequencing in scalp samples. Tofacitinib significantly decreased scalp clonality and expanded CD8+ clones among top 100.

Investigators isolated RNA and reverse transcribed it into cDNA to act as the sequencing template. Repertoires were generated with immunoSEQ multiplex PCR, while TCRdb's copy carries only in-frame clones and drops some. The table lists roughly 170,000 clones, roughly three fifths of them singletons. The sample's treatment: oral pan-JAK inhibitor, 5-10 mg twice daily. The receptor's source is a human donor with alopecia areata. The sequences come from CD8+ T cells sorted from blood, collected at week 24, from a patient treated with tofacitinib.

The CDR3 spells CASSQEEGFDEQFF. For the CDR3, the DNA is TGTGCCAGCAGCCAAGAGGAGGGTTTCGATGAGCAGTTCTTC. This rearrangement joins TRBV4-2 to TRBJ2-1, with a weak D call TRBD2 (6 bases). V shed 0 bases and J shed 8 bases, with 11 bases lying between them. This CDR3 spans 14 amino acids. The germline V gene has CDR1 LGHNA and CDR2 YNFKEQ.